This T cell receptor (beta chain) was profiled in a study of CXCR3-negative and CXCR3-positive naive CD8 T cells. General study results and limits: After cryopreservation, CXCR3 expression dropped partially; most assays used fresh PBMCs. Greater hydrophobicity was found in TRB CDR3s of CXCR3-positive naive cells than of CXCR3-negative naive cells. The study found that naive CXCR3-negative and CXCR3-positive cells shared TRBV-TRBJ usage, while memory cells differed.

As for this clonotype: Its antigen is still unknown.

TRB cDNA was prepared as libraries by UMI-labeled 5' RACE. No DNA is given; TCRdb re-called the 5' RACE reads and lists each CDR3 protein once. This listing includes tens of thousands of distinct CDR3 sequences. Identification of naive CD8+ T cells rested on CD45RO-CCR7+CD27+CD95- status. The CDR3 consists of 13 residues. This receptor was obtained from a human donor in good health. Some clones in this sample may be carry-over from other donors' samples. The sample comprised naive CXCR3+ CD8+ T cells from blood. Subset reported: CD45RO-CCR7+CD27+CD95- naive CD8+ T cells expressing CXCR3 (TNR3+). The gene calls are TRBV12-3 or TRBV12-4 and TRBJ2-1; TCRdb calls TRBD1, which cannot be checked without DNA. CDR3 region: CASSLPSGSEQFF.